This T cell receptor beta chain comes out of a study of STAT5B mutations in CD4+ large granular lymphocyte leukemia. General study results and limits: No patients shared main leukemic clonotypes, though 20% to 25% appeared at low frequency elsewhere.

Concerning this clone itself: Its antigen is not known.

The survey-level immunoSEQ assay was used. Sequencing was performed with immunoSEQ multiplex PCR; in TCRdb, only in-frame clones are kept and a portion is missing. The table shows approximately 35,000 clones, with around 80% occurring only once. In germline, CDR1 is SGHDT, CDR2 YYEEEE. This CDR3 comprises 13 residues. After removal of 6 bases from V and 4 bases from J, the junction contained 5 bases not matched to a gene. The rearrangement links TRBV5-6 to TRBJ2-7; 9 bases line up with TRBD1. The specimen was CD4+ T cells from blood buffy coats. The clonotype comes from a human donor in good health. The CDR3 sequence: CASTVGQGYEQYF. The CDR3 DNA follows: TGTGCCAGCACCGTTGGACAGGGGTACGAGCAGTACTTC.